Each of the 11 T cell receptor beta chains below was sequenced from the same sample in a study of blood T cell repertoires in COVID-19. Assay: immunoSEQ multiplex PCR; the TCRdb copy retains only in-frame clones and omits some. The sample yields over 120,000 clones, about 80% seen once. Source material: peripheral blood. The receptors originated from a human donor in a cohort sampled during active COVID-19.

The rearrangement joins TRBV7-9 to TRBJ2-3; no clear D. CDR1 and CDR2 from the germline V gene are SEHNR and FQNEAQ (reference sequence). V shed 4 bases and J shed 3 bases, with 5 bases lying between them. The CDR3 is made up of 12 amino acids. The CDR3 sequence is CASSSLTDTQYF. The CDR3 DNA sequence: TGTGCCAGCAGCTCCCTGACAGATACGCAGTATTTT.

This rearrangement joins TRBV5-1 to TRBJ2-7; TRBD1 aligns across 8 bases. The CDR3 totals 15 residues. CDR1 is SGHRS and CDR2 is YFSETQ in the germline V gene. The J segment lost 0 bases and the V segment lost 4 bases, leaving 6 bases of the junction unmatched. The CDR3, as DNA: TGCGCCAGCAGCCCTGGACAGGGTATCTCCTACGAGCAGTACTTC. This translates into CASSPGQGISYEQYF.

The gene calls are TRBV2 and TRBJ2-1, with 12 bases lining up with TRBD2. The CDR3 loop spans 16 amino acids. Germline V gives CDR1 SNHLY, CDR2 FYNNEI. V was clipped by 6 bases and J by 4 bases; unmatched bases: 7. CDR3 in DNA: TGTGCCAGCAGCCCCCGGACTAGCGGGACTTACAATGAGCAGTTCTTC. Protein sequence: CASSPRTSGTYNEQFF.

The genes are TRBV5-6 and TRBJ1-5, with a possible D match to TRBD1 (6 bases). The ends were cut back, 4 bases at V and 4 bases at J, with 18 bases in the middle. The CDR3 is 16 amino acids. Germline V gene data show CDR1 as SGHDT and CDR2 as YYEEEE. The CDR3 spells CASSADGGAGNQPQHF. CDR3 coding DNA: TGTGCCAGCAGCGCGGACGGGGGGGCGGGTAATCAGCCCCAGCATTTT. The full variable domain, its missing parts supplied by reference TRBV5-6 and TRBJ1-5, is DAGVTQSPTHLIKTRGQQVTLRCSPKSGHDTVSWYQQALGQGPQFIFQYYEEEERQRGNFPDRFSGHQFPNYSSELNVNALLLGDSALYLCASSADGGAGNQPQHFGDGTRLSIL.

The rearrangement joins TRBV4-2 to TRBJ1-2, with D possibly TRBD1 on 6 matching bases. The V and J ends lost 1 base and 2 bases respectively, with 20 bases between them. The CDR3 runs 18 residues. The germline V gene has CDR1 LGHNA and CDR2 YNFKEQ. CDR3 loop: CASSQGGPGQGKNYGYTF. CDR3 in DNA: TGTGCCAGCAGCCAAGGAGGGCCTGGGCAGGGGAAGAACTATGGCTACACCTTC.

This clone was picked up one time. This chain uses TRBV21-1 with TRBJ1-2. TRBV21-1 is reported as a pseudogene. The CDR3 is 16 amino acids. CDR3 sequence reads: CAPLVDFQSLCYGYTF. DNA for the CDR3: TGTGCCCCCCTAGTTGACTTTCAAAGCTTGTGCTATGGCTACACCTTC.

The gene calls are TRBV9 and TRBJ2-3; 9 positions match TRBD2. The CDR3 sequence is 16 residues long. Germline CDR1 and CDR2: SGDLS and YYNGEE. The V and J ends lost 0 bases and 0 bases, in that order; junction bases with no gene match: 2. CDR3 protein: CASSVGTSASTDTQYF. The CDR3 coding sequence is TGTGCCAGCAGCGTAGGGACTAGCGCGAGCACAGATACGCAGTATTTT.

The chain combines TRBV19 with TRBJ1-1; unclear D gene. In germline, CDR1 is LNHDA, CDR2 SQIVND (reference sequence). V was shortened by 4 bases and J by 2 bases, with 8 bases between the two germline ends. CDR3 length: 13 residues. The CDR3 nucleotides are TGTGCCAGTAGTACTGGAGGAAACACTGAAGCTTTCTTT. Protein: CASSTGGNTEAFF.

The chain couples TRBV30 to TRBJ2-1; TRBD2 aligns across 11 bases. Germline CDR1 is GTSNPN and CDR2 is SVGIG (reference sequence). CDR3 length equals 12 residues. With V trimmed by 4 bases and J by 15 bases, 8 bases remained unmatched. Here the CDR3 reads CAWMYHSGRGFF. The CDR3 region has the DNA TGTGCCTGGATGTACCATAGCGGGAGGGGGTTCTTC.

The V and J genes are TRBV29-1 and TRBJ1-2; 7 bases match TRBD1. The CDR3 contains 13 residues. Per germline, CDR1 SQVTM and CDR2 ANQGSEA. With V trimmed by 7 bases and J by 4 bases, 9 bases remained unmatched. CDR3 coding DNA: TGCAGCGCATCAGGGGGGACCGGCTATGGCTACACCTTC. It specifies CSASGGTGYGYTF.

CDR3 sequence reads: CASPTGQGHNYGYTF. The CDR3 DNA follows: TGTGCAAGTCCCACGGGGCAGGGGCATAACTATGGCTACACCTTC. The V and J genes are TRBV12-2 and TRBJ1-2; the table's D call TRBD1 went unverified against the DNA. TRBV12-2 is a pseudogene locus. The CDR3 has 15 amino acids.